This T cell receptor beta chain was sequenced during a study of blood T cell dynamics during melanoma immunotherapy. As to time point: pre-treatment baseline. No patient had earlier systemic cancer treatment, concurrent immunosuppressants, or another active cancer. Some clones are missing from TCRdb's copy, which holds only in-frame ones; the method was immunoSEQ multiplex PCR. Here the sample spans around 26,000 clones, 87% being singletons. V was pared by 5 bases and J by 10 bases, with 9 bases between. This CDR3 is 10 amino acids long. Germline values: CDR1 SNHLY, CDR2 FYNNEI. The source material was blood, sampled from a patient treated with checkpoint blockade. The origin of this receptor is a human donor with melanoma. The V call is TRBV2, the J call TRBJ2-7, with D uncertain. CDR3 in DNA: TGTGCCAGCAGTCTACAACGCCAGTACTTC. Translation: CASSLQRQYF.